Listed below are T cell receptor beta chains from one sample, sequenced in a study of T cells in Graves' hyperthyroidism and ophthalmopathy. TCRdb recomputed calls from the multiplex PCR reads with MiXCR, one row per CDR3 protein. The sample lists around 400,000 distinct CDR3 sequences; 25% were seen once. The sample comprised blood. The receptors were gathered from a man aged 45 to 65 with Graves' hyperthyroidism. Both conserved end residues are part of each CDR3. Each record gives: V gene, D gene, clone size, J gene, CDR3 DNA, CDR3 protein. The D gene is left open where the match is weak. Only part of the rows carry a size: once, few, many, or a class if the clone is expanded.

>TRBV20-1|TRBD2|NA|TRBJ2-7
TGCAGTGCTACCCCACTAGCGGGCCTCTCCTACGAGCAGTACTTC
CSATPLAGLSYEQYF
>TRBV28|NA|few|TRBJ2-1
TGTGCCAGCAGCACACTAGGGCGTGAGCAGTTCTTC
CASSTLGREQFF
>TRBV19|NA|NA|TRBJ1-2
TGTGCCAGTAGTGCCGGATGGGGACTCTATGGCTACACCTTC
CASSAGWGLYGYTF
>TRBV6-5|NA|many|TRBJ2-1
TGTGCCAGCAGTTACTCGAATGGTGCAGGGCAGTTCTTC
CASSYSNGAGQFF
>TRBV11-3|NA|many|TRBJ2-5
TGTGCCAGCACCCCTGGGCCGCAAGAGACCCAGTACTTC
CASTPGPQETQYF
>TRBV6-6|NA|NA|TRBJ1-2
TGTGCCAGCAGTTACTCACCCGAGGCGACCTATGGCTACACCTTC
CASSYSPEATYGYTF
>TRBV4-1|TRBD2|NA|TRBJ2-3
TGCGCCAGCAGCCCCTCCCCCCGACTAGCGGGAGGGCCGGCAGATACGCAGTATTTT
CASSPSPRLAGGPADTQYF
>TRBV11-2|NA|many|TRBJ2-7
TGTGCCAGCAGCTTAGCGCCCTACGAGCAGTACTTC
CASSLAPYEQYF
>TRBV6-2/TRBV6-3|NA|few|TRBJ2-3
TGTGCCAGCAGTTACGGGGGCGGGAGAGATACGCAGTATTTT
CASSYGGGRDTQYF
>TRBV28|NA|few|TRBJ2-2
TGTGCCAGCTCGCTGGACTCGAGTACCGGGGAGCTGTTTTTT
CASSLDSSTGELFF
>TRBV20-1|TRBD2|few|TRBJ2-4
TGCAGTGCTAGAGTAGTAGCGGGAGATGTTCAGTACTTC
CSARVVAGDVQYF
>TRBV24-1|TRBD1|NA|TRBJ2-3
TGTGCCACCAGTGACCGGACAGGGATCGACACAGATACGCAGTATTTT
CATSDRTGIDTDTQYF
>TRBV6-1|NA|NA|TRBJ1-5
TGTGCCAGCAGTGGGGAGCAGTACAATCAGCCCCAGCATTTT
CASSGEQYNQPQHF
>TRBV6-2/TRBV6-3|NA|many|TRBJ2-7
TGTGCCAGCAGTTCGGCGACTAAGCTGGGAGGAGACGAGCAGTACTTC
CASSSATKLGGDEQYF
>TRBV12-3/TRBV12-4|NA|few|TRBJ2-7
TGTGCCAGCAGTGAAGGACTCAACTCCTACGAGCAGTACTTC
CASSEGLNSYEQYF
>TRBV20-1|NA|few|TRBJ2-7
TGCAGTGCTAGCCCCGTTCGGAGGGGGACAGTCTACGAGCAGTACTTC
CSASPVRRGTVYEQYF
>TRBV12-3/TRBV12-4|TRBD1|NA|TRBJ2-3
TGTGCCAGCAGCGTCAGGGGGGGACAGGGAGGGTCAGATACGCAGTATTTT
CASSVRGGQGGSDTQYF
>TRBV11-2|NA|many|TRBJ2-7
TGTGCCAGCCTGAACCCGCTGAGCTCCTACGAGCAGTACTTC
CASLNPLSSYEQYF
>TRBV6-9|NA|many|TRBJ2-3
TGTGCCAGCAGTTATTCCTTTGCGTGGGTCAGCACAGATACGCAGTATTTT
CASSYSFAWVSTDTQYF
>TRBV3-1|NA|many|TRBJ1-1
TGTGCCAGCAGCCAAGCCCCCGGGACTACAGCTTTCTTT
CASSQAPGTTAFF
>TRBV28|TRBD2|many|TRBJ2-3
TGTGCCAGCAGTTTCTCGGGGGAGGGAGATACGCAGTATTTT
CASSFSGEGDTQYF
>TRBV11-1|NA|NA|TRBJ2-7
TGTGCCAGCAGCTTAGCGGGAGAAGGCGAGCAGTACTTC
CASSLAGEGEQYF
>TRBV7-3|NA|NA|TRBJ2-1
TGTGCCAGCAGCTTAAGGGCCGATGAGCAGTTCTTC
CASSLRADEQFF
>TRBV7-2|TRBD2|many|TRBJ2-7
TGTGCCAGCAGCCGTCTAGCGGGACCCTACGAGCAGTACTTC
CASSRLAGPYEQYF
>TRBV24-1|TRBD2|NA|TRBJ2-3
TGTGCCACCAGTGACGCCGGGACTAGCGGGAGGGCCGTTACGCAGTATTTT
CATSDAGTSGRAVTQYF
>TRBV6-2/TRBV6-3|NA|few|TRBJ2-2
TGTGCCAGCAGGCTACGGGCCCGGGAGCTGTTTTTT
CASRLRARELFF